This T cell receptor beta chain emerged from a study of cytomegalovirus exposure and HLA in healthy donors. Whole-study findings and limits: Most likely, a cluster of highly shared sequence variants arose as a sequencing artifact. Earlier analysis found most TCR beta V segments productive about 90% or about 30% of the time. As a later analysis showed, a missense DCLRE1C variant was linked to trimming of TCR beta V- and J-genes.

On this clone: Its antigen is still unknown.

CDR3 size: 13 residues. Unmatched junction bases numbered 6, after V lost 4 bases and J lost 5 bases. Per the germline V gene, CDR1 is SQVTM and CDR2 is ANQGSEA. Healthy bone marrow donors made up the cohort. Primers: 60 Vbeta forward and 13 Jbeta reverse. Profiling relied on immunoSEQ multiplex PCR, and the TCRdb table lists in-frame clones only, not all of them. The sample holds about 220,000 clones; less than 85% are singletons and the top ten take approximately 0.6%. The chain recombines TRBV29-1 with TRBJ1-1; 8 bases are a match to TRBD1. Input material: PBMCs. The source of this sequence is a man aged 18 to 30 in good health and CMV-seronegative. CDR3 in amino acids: CSVAGQGSTEAFF. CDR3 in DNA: TGCAGCGTTGCCGGACAGGGAAGTACTGAAGCTTTCTTT.